The rows below give T cell receptor beta chains drawn from one sample of a study of vaccination and CD4 T cells after COVID-19. Using its own MiXCR run on the PCR reads, TCRdb lists one record per CDR3 protein. The sample lists about 9,500 distinct CDR3 sequences, under 40% occurring once. No antigen is known for these receptors. Material: CD4+ T cells from blood, cultured in vitro. These receptors all stem from a human donor in good health. CDR3s include the opening cysteine and the closing phenylalanine or tryptophan. A D gene is named only where the DNA matches it firmly. Size is stated for part of the rows, as once, few or many counts, or as a class when the clone is expanded.

D gene: NA
clone size: NA
V gene: TRBV7-3
J gene: TRBJ2-7
CDR3 DNA: TGTGCCAGCAGCCGTCCGACACATATTATTACCTACGAGCAGTACTTC
CDR3 protein: CASSRPTHIITYEQYF

D gene: TRBD2
clone size: NA
V gene: TRBV6-2/TRBV6-3
J gene: TRBJ2-1
CDR3 DNA: TGTGCCAGCAGTTCGACCAGACTAGCCTATGAGCAGTTCTTC
CDR3 protein: CASSSTRLAYEQFF

D gene: NA
clone size: NA
V gene: TRBV7-2
J gene: TRBJ2-7
CDR3 DNA: TGTGCCAGCAGCTTCCGACAGGTTGAGAGGTCCTACGAGCAGTACTTC
CDR3 protein: CASSFRQVERSYEQYF

D gene: TRBD1
clone size: few
V gene: TRBV7-9
J gene: TRBJ2-7
CDR3 DNA: TGTGCCAGCAGCACCCCCAGCAAACCGGGACAGTCCTACGAGCAGTACTTC
CDR3 protein: CASSTPSKPGQSYEQYF

D gene: NA
clone size: NA
V gene: TRBV4-3
J gene: TRBJ2-2
CDR3 DNA: TGCGCCAGCAGCCAAGATCGCGGGTTACCTACCGGGGAGCTGTTTTTT
CDR3 protein: CASSQDRGLPTGELFF

D gene: NA
clone size: few
V gene: TRBV24-1
J gene: TRBJ2-7
CDR3 DNA: TGTGCCACCAGTGACTCCTCATTGGGTTTCTACGAGCAGTACTTC
CDR3 protein: CATSDSSLGFYEQYF

D gene: NA
clone size: NA
V gene: TRBV12-2
J gene: TRBJ1-2
CDR3 DNA: TGTGCAAGTCGCTTAGCGTCCCTTCCCTATGGCTACACCTTC
CDR3 protein: CASRLASLPYGYTF

D gene: TRBD1
clone size: NA
V gene: TRBV19
J gene: TRBJ2-2
CDR3 DNA: TGTGCCAGTATGGCCAGGGGGACCGGGGAGCTGTTTTTT
CDR3 protein: CASMARGTGELFF

D gene: NA
clone size: NA
V gene: TRBV7-9
J gene: TRBJ1-5
CDR3 DNA: TGTGCCAGCAGCCCCCAGGGTTTCAATCAGCCCCAGCATTTT
CDR3 protein: CASSPQGFNQPQHF

D gene: NA
clone size: NA
V gene: TRBV27
J gene: TRBJ2-1
CDR3 DNA: TGTGCCAGCAGTCGGTTGGTGACCACCTACAATGAGCAGTTCTTC
CDR3 protein: CASSRLVTTYNEQFF

D gene: NA
clone size: few
V gene: TRBV25-1
J gene: TRBJ1-6
CDR3 DNA: TGTGCCAGCAGTGACTCCGGCCGCAGGGCCGGTAATTCACCCCTCCACTTT
CDR3 protein: CASSDSGRRAGNSPLHF

D gene: TRBD1
clone size: NA
V gene: TRBV28
J gene: TRBJ2-7
CDR3 DNA: TGTGCCAGCAGTCCCCGTCCGGGACAGGACTCCTACGAGCAGTACTTC
CDR3 protein: CASSPRPGQDSYEQYF